Presented here are 26 T cell receptor beta chains from one specimen sequenced in a study of OX40 agonist ivuxolimab in advanced cancers. Measured with immunoSEQ multiplex PCR; TCRdb has only the in-frame clones, and not every one. The profile shows about 81,000 clones, about 81% of them singletons. This specimen consisted of CD4+ or CD8+ T cells sorted from blood, obtained in a trial of the OX40 agonist ivuxolimab. These receptors originate from an adult with an advanced solid tumor such as melanoma, head and neck, liver or kidney cancer.

This clone was seen a handful of times. This chain links TRBV23-1 with TRBJ1-2; 10 nucleotides line up with TRBD1. TRBV23-1 is noted as an ORF with a role that remains uncertain. V trimming: 2 bases; J trimming: 6 bases; junction bases outside the gene matches: 9. The CDR3 covers 16 residues. In DNA, the CDR3 is TGCGCCAGCAGTCAAATCCCGACAGGGGGCAAGGATGGCTACACCTTC. Its protein product is CASSQIPTGGKDGYTF.

The chain has TRBV27 and TRBJ2-1; no firm D call. Germline V gene lookup returns CDR1 MNHEY and CDR2 SMNVEV (reference sequence). The CDR3 length is 13 residues. Trimming stripped 0 bases from V and 5 bases from J, with 5 bases between. CDR3 amino acids: CASSLSLHNEQFF. In nucleotides, the CDR3 is TGTGCCAGCAGTTTATCGCTCCACAATGAGCAGTTCTTC.

The chain couples TRBV7-3 to TRBJ2-2; possible D gene TRBD2, 5 bases. Germline V gene sequence: CDR1 SGHTA, CDR2 FQGTGA. Trimming removed 1 base at V and 1 base at J, with 16 bases between. The CDR3 length is 18 residues. The CDR3 sequence is CASSLRPPGLGNTGELFF. The DNA of the CDR3 is TGTGCCAGCAGCTTAAGGCCCCCGGGGTTAGGGAACACCGGGGAGCTGTTTTTT.

V is TRBV27 and J is TRBJ1-6; TRBD1 might be the D (6 bases). The CDR3 is 14 amino acids. V lost 11 bases, J lost 6 bases, and 17 bases lay in between. The V gene's germline CDR1 is MNHEY and CDR2 SMNVEV (reference sequence). CDR3 coding DNA: TGTGCCGCCAGGGGAGTCGTCAGTAATTCACCCCTCCACTTT. As protein: CAARGVVSNSPLHF.

CDR3 sequence: CATSRDSNKKLFF. In DNA form, the CDR3 reads TGTGCCACCAGCAGAGATTCAAACAAAAAACTGTTTTTT. The chain combines TRBV15 with TRBJ1-4; D is ambiguous. V shed 0 bases and J shed 9 bases, with 8 bases lying between them. There are 13 residues in the CDR3. Germline V gene lookup returns CDR1 LNHNV and CDR2 YYDKDF (reference sequence).

This clone was picked up a small number of times. One junction end disagrees with the germline gene, perhaps due to a read error. V usage is TRBV2 and J usage is TRBJ1-4; TRBD1 is a possible D gene (5 bases). CDR1 and CDR2 (germline): SNHLY, FYNNEI. CDR3 length: 15 residues. CDR3 sequence reads: CASREGTLLNEKLFF. For the CDR3, the DNA is TGTGCCAGCAGAGAAGGGACCCTCCTAAACGAAAAACTGTTTTTT.

This chain uses TRBV2 with TRBJ2-7, with 7 bases identical to TRBD1. The trim removed 4 bases at V and 4 bases at J, leaving 13 bases unmatched. Germline assignment: CDR1 SNHLY and CDR2 FYNNEI. The CDR3 is 16 amino acids. The chain's CDR3 is CASSGLDRAKSYEQYF. CDR3 in DNA: TGTGCCAGCAGTGGGCTCGACAGGGCTAAATCGTACGAGCAGTACTTC.

The V and J genes are TRBV28 and TRBJ1-6; a weak D match, TRBD1 (5 bases). Germline V gene sequence: CDR1 MDHEN, CDR2 SYDVKM. Trimming took off 5 bases at V and 9 bases at J, with 20 bases between the two ends. The CDR3 totals 16 residues. This chain's CDR3 is CASSIPRKGLTSPLHF. DNA for the CDR3: TGTGCCAGCAGTATCCCTCGAAAGGGGCTGACTTCACCCCTCCACTTT. Combining the CDR3 with reference TRBV28 and TRBJ1-6 gives the whole variable domain DVKVTQSSRYLVKRTGEKVFLECVQDMDHENMFWYRQDPGLGLRLIYFSYDVKMKEKGDIPEGYSVSREKKERFSLILESASTNQTSMYLCASSIPRKGLTSPLHFGNGTRLTVT.

This chain links TRBV6-5 with TRBJ1-3; a weak D match, TRBD1 (6 bases). Trimming took 5 bases from V and 1 from J, leaving 9 bases between them. The CDR3 extends over 14 amino acids. Looked up from germline, CDR1 is MNHEY and CDR2 is SVGAGI. The CDR3 is CASSTGNSGNTIYF. The CDR3, as DNA: TGTGCCAGCAGTACAGGGAATTCTGGAAACACCATATATTTT.

The genes are TRBV2 and TRBJ2-3; maybe TRBD2 (6 bases). The germline V gene encodes CDR1 SNHLY and CDR2 FYNNEI. This CDR3 is 16 amino acids long. Trimming removed 4 bases at V and 0 bases at J, with 14 bases between. CDR3 nucleotide sequence: TGTGCCAGCAGTGCTCAAGCCGGGACTAGCACAGATACGCAGTATTTT. Its protein is CASSAQAGTSTDTQYF.

The chain uses TRBV29-1 and TRBJ2-5, with D possibly called TRBD1 or TRBD2 (5 bases each). From germline, CDR1 is SQVTM and CDR2 ANQGSEA. CDR3 size: 12 residues. V dropped 5 bases and J dropped 4 bases, with 11 bases sitting between them. As DNA, the CDR3 is TGCAGCGTTTGGGGGAACGGAGAGACCCAGTACTTC. It encodes CSVWGNGETQYF.

The gene calls are TRBV6-6 and TRBJ2-2, with a weak D call TRBD1 (5 bases). V was shortened by 8 bases and J by 0 bases, with 13 bases between the two germline ends. This CDR3 has 15 residues. The germline V gene has CDR1 MNHNY and CDR2 SVGAGI (reference sequence). The CDR3, as DNA: TGTGCCAGCGCTAGGGGCCTAGCGAACACCGGGGAGCTGTTTTTT. Amino acids: CASARGLANTGELFF.

This clone occurred once. The junction and the germline gene differ at one end; a read error may be behind it. This chain connects TRBV18 to TRBJ2-3; D assignment may be TRBD1 or TRBD2 (6 bases each). Germline V CDR1 and CDR2: KGHSH, LQKENI. This CDR3 spans 14 amino acids. The CDR3 DNA is TGTGCCAGCTCACCATGGGGGGCGGCAGACACGCAGTATTTT. Its protein is CASSPWGAADTQYF.

This clone was counted a single time. The rearrangement links TRBV27 to TRBJ2-1; TRBD1 agrees at 7 bases. CDR3 length: 13 residues. The germline V gene has CDR1 MNHEY and CDR2 SMNVEV (reference sequence). Unmatched junction bases numbered 2, after V lost 3 bases and J lost 6 bases. Here the CDR3 reads CASSLDRSNEQFF. CDR3 sequence (DNA): TGTGCCAGCAGTTTGGACAGGTCCAATGAGCAGTTCTTC.

The CDR3 sequence is CASSMEWEDKNIQYF. As DNA, the CDR3 is TGTGCCAGTAGTATGGAGTGGGAGGACAAAAACATTCAGTACTTC. The chain is built from TRBV19 and TRBJ2-4, with D possibly matching TRBD2 (6 bases). V gave up 3 bases and J gave up 3 bases, with 12 bases separating them. The CDR3 spans 15 residues. Germline V gene sequence: CDR1 LNHDA, CDR2 SQIVND (reference sequence).

Here the CDR3 DNA reads TGTGCCAGCAGTCCTCTAGCGGGAATCACCCTCTACGAGCAGTACTTC. This translates into CASSPLAGITLYEQYF. The V gene is TRBV27, the J gene TRBJ2-7, with TRBD2 identical over 9 bases. CDR3 length equals 16 residues. V lost 5 bases to trimming and J lost 3 bases; unmatched junction nucleotides: 11. Germline-derived CDR1 and CDR2 are MNHEY and SMNVEV (reference sequence).

J is TRBJ2-5 and V is TRBV7-6; perhaps D is TRBD1 or TRBD2 (5 bases each). The ends were cut back, 7 bases at V and 0 bases at J, with 15 bases in the middle. CDR1 and CDR2 (germline): SGHVS, FNYEAQ. This CDR3 has 15 amino acids. The CDR3 sequence: CASTGDQGDQETQYF. The CDR3, as DNA: TGTGCCAGCACCGGGGACCAGGGAGACCAAGAGACCCAGTACTTC.

The chain recombines TRBV29-1 with TRBJ1-1; perhaps TRBD1 as D (6 bases). V lost 4 bases and J 1 base, leaving 19 bases between the germline ends. CDR1 is SQVTM and CDR2 is ANQGSEA in the germline V gene. This CDR3 spans 16 amino acids. The CDR3: CSVVEPGTRGNTEAFF. CDR3 sequence (DNA): TGCAGCGTTGTTGAGCCCGGGACACGGGGGAACACTGAAGCTTTCTTT. The full variable domain, completed using reference TRBV29-1 and TRBJ1-1, is SAVISQKPSRDICQRGTSLTIQCQVDSQVTMMFWYRQQPGQSLTLIATANQGSEATYESGFVIDKFPISRPNLTFSTLTVSNMSPEDSSIYLCSVVEPGTRGNTEAFFGQGTRLTVV.

The chain recombines TRBV5-1 with TRBJ2-5; D gene uncertain. Germline assignment: CDR1 SGHRS and CDR2 YFSETQ. This CDR3 region has 14 residues. The V end was cut by 0 bases, the J end by 3 bases, with 9 bases between. The CDR3 here is CASSLAAGEETQYF. For the CDR3, the DNA is TGCGCCAGCAGCTTGGCGGCAGGTGAAGAGACCCAGTACTTC.

The V and J genes are TRBV29-1 and TRBJ2-7; either TRBD1 or TRBD2 may fit D (5 bases each). Germline lookup yields CDR1 SQVTM and CDR2 ANQGSEA. V shed 3 bases and J shed 3 bases, with 18 bases lying between them. This CDR3 is 15 amino acids long. CDR3 DNA: TGCAGCGTTGACGTCTGGGGGAGTTCCAACTACGAGCAGTACTTC. Translating it yields CSVDVWGSSNYEQYF.

The chain uses TRBV15 and TRBJ1-2; 8 bases fit TRBD1. From germline, CDR1 is LNHNV and CDR2 YYDKDF (reference sequence). The CDR3 has 13 amino acids. Losses at the gene ends were 4 bases for V and 4 bases for J; bases not matched to a gene: 2. The DNA of the CDR3 is TGTGCCACCAGCACGGACAGGGTCTATGGCTACACCTTC. It encodes CATSTDRVYGYTF. Supplemented by reference TRBV15 and TRBJ1-2, the full variable domain reads DAMVIQNPRYQVTQFGKPVTLSCSQTLNHNVMYWYQQKSSQAPKLLFHYYDKDFNNEADTPDNFQSRRPNTSFCFLDIRSPGLGDTAMYLCATSTDRVYGYTFGSGTRLTVV.

This chain connects TRBV7-2 to TRBJ2-2; 8 bases align to TRBD2. Germline V lookup: CDR1 SGHTA, CDR2 FQGNSA. The CDR3 totals 17 residues. V lost 0 bases to trimming and J lost 5 bases; unmatched junction nucleotides: 8. The chain's CDR3 is CASSLAPGGGWTGELFF. Here the CDR3 DNA reads TGTGCCAGCAGCTTAGCGCCCGGCGGGGGGTGGACCGGGGAGCTGTTTTTT.

The chain uses TRBV13 and TRBJ2-1; no reliable D call. This CDR3 has 14 amino acids. Trimming took 5 bases from V and 6 from J, leaving 14 bases between them. Per the germline V gene, CDR1 is PRHDT and CDR2 is FYEKMQ (reference sequence). For the CDR3, the DNA is TGTGCCAGCAGCAGAGAGATTACACTCAATGAGCAGTTCTTC. This sequence encodes CASSREITLNEQFF.

The chain couples TRBV7-2 to TRBJ2-7, with D possibly called TRBD1 or TRBD2 (5 bases each). Looked up from germline, CDR1 is SGHTA and CDR2 is FQGNSA. Trimming took 0 bases from V and 9 from J, leaving 9 bases between them. This CDR3 comprises 12 residues. CDR3 residues: CASSLAGAGQYV. CDR3 in DNA: TGTGCCAGCAGCTTAGCAGGGGCGGGGCAGTACGTC.

The chain employs TRBV28 and TRBJ2-1, with D perhaps matching TRBD2 (5 bases). The CDR3 extends over 14 amino acids. Germline V gene lookup returns CDR1 MDHEN and CDR2 SYDVKM. V was clipped by 7 bases and J by 0 bases, with 10 bases between them. CDR3 coding DNA: TGTGCCAGCATAAGTGGGAGCTCCTACAATGAGCAGTTCTTC. Translated: CASISGSSYNEQFF. Combining the CDR3 with reference TRBV28 and TRBJ2-1 gives the whole variable domain DVKVTQSSRYLVKRTGEKVFLECVQDMDHENMFWYRQDPGLGLRLIYFSYDVKMKEKGDIPEGYSVSREKKERFSLILESASTNQTSMYLCASISGSSYNEQFFGPGTRLTVL.

CDR3 amino acids: CASSEALAGGNIQYF. CDR3 DNA sequence: TGTGCCAGCAGTGAAGCCCTAGCGGGGGGTAACATTCAGTACTTC. The chain couples TRBV2 to TRBJ2-4; 11 bases are a match to TRBD2. This CDR3 contains 15 residues. Trimming removed 0 bases from V and 7 bases from J; junction bases left unmatched: 2. From germline, CDR1 is SNHLY and CDR2 FYNNEI.